One sample yielded the 29 T cell receptor beta chains listed below, sequenced in a study of spatial heterogeneity in lung cancer. Using its own MiXCR run on the 5' RACE reads, TCRdb lists one record per CDR3 protein. The data contain tens of thousands of distinct CDR3 sequences, less than 15% of them seen just once; the ten biggest clones take up roughly 41%. Time point given: sample taken at primary tumor resection. Unsorted whole RNA of tumor, nontumor lung or frozen PBMC was sequenced. Source: PBMCs, taken at surgery. The origin of the receptors is a male donor with early-stage non-small cell lung cancer.

This clonotype was picked up a small number of times. The gene calls are TRBV27 and TRBJ2-3; 10 positions agree with TRBD2. Germline V CDR1 and CDR2: MNHEY, SMNVEV (reference sequence). The CDR3 covers 18 residues. V dropped 3 bases and J dropped 0; count of bases not matched to a gene: 9. The CDR3 DNA reads TGTGCCAGCAGTTTCCGGAAAAGCGGGAGGGATAGCACAGATACGCAGTATTTT. Translated: CASSFRKSGRDSTDTQYF.

This chain connects TRBV9 to TRBJ2-3; D gene ambiguous. This CDR3 comprises 14 residues. Between the trimmed V and J ends, which lost 0 bases and 5 bases, there was a span of 10 bases. CDR1 SGDLS and CDR2 YYNGEE come from the germline V gene. The CDR3: CASSVERMEDTQYF. For the CDR3, the DNA is TGTGCCAGCAGCGTAGAAAGGATGGAAGATACGCAGTATTTT.

This clonotype was detected only a few times. The chain joins TRBV7-8 to TRBJ2-7; TRBD1 aligns across 9 bases. J gave up 1 base and V 3 bases, and 4 bases lay outside the gene matches. The CDR3 loop spans 15 amino acids. Per the germline V gene, CDR1 is SGHVS and CDR2 is FQNEAQ. CDR3 protein: CASSFDRGGSYEQYF. CDR3 DNA sequence: TGTGCCAGCAGCTTCGACAGGGGGGGTTCCTACGAGCAGTACTTC.

This clonotype turned up a few times. The chain employs TRBV20-1 and TRBJ2-4, with 7 positions matching TRBD1. The length of the CDR3 is 15 residues. V gave up 6 bases and J gave up 0 bases; unmatched junction bases: 8. The germline V gene encodes CDR1 DFQATT and CDR2 SNEGSKA (reference sequence). The CDR3 nucleotides read TGCAGTGCCACCGGACAGGTTTTAGCCAAAAACATTCAGTACTTC. It encodes CSATGQVLAKNIQYF.

This clonotype was seen a few times. The chain links TRBV6-6 to TRBJ1-1, with D hard to call. This CDR3 region has 14 residues. The germline V gene encodes CDR1 MNHNY and CDR2 SVGAGI (reference sequence). Trimming took 0 bases from V and 4 from J, leaving 9 bases between them. The CDR3 spells CASSYSYDSTEAFF. DNA for the CDR3: TGTGCCAGCAGTTACTCCTACGATAGCACTGAAGCTTTCTTT.

This clonotype has just a few counts. CDR3 loop: CASSPYNEQFF. The CDR3 nucleotides are TGTGCCAGCAGCCCGTACAATGAGCAGTTCTTC. The chain recombines TRBV7-9 with TRBJ2-1; no clear D. V lost 5 bases to trimming and J lost 4 bases, with 3 bases between them. This CDR3 region has 11 residues. Germline values: CDR1 SEHNR, CDR2 FQNEAQ (reference sequence).

This clonotype was recorded at least ten times. The chain couples TRBV2 to TRBJ2-5, with TRBD1 matching over 7 bases. Germline V gene lookup returns CDR1 SNHLY and CDR2 FYNNEI. The CDR3 totals 13 residues. The ends lost 7 bases at V and 7 bases at J; junction bases unmatched: 9. The CDR3 protein is CASTRAQGRTQYF. CDR3 bases: TGTGCCAGCACTAGGGCACAGGGGAGGACCCAGTACTTC.

At least ten counts were recorded for this clonotype. The chain joins TRBV6-2 or TRBV6-3 to TRBJ2-7; D is undetermined. CDR3 length equals 11 residues. Germline V gene data show CDR1 as MNHEY and CDR2 as SVGEGT. The germline V and J ends were trimmed by 5 bases and 3 bases, with 5 bases remaining between them. The CDR3 region is CASSDFYEQYF. The CDR3 nucleotides read TGTGCCAGCAGTGACTTCTACGAGCAGTACTTC.

CDR3 nucleotide sequence: TGTGCCATCAGTGAGTCGATCGGGGAGCTGTTTTTT. It codes for CAISESIGELFF. This sequence joins TRBV10-3 and TRBJ2-2; the D is unclear. Germline lookup yields CDR1 ENHRY and CDR2 SYGVKD. The V end was cut by 0 bases, the J end by 7 bases, with 3 bases between. CDR3 size: 12 residues.

This rearrangement joins TRBV13 to TRBJ2-5; 8 nucleotides agree with TRBD1. The CDR3 length is 15 residues. Germline V gives CDR1 PRHDT, CDR2 FYEKMQ (reference sequence). Trimming took 4 bases from V and 2 from J; bases not matched to a gene: 6. The CDR3 DNA sequence: TGTGCCAGCAGCTCCGACAGGGGCATTCAAGAGACCCAGTACTTC. It specifies CASSSDRGIQETQYF.

V and J are TRBV7-2 and TRBJ1-3; 8 bases line up with TRBD1. The germline V gene encodes CDR1 SGHTA and CDR2 FQGNSA. The V and J ends lost 3 bases and 0 bases, in that order; junction bases with no gene match: 4. This CDR3 is built from 16 residues. DNA for the CDR3: TGTGCCAGCAGCTTTCTCGACAGGGGCTCTGGAAACACCATATATTTT. This translates into CASSFLDRGSGNTIYF.

The V gene is TRBV20-1, the J gene TRBJ1-5; D gene uncertain. With 3 bases removed from V and 1 base from J, the gap between germline ends came to 4 bases. Germline lookup yields CDR1 DFQATT and CDR2 SNEGSKA (reference sequence). CDR3 length: 12 amino acids. The CDR3 coding sequence is TGCAGTGCTAGGGTCAGCAATCAGCCCCAGCATTTT. It codes for CSARVSNQPQHF.

This clonotype was detected many times. The J gene is TRBJ2-7, the V gene TRBV27; TRBD1 matches 7 bases. Looked up from germline, CDR1 is MNHEY and CDR2 is SMNVEV (reference sequence). J was trimmed by 4 bases and V by 5 bases; bases with no gene match: 5. This CDR3 is built from 13 residues. The CDR3 is CASSQTGVYEQYF. In nucleotides, the CDR3 is TGTGCCAGCAGTCAAACAGGGGTATACGAGCAGTACTTC.

This clonotype was picked up a small number of times. The chain couples TRBV20-1 to TRBJ2-2; D not certain. The V end was cut by 0 bases, the J end by 0 bases, with 11 bases between. The CDR3 is made up of 16 amino acids. The V gene's germline CDR1 is DFQATT and CDR2 SNEGSKA (reference sequence). Written as DNA, the CDR3 is TGCAGTGCTAGAGATCTATTAGCCCCGAACACCGGGGAGCTGTTTTTT. Residues: CSARDLLAPNTGELFF.

This clonotype was seen at least ten times. The gene calls are TRBV7-9 and TRBJ2-7; possibly TRBD1 for D (5 bases). Germline V CDR1 and CDR2: SEHNR, FQNEAQ (reference sequence). The germline V and J ends were trimmed by 5 bases and 0 bases, with 20 bases remaining between them. The CDR3 loop spans 17 amino acids. CDR3 in amino acids: CASSLHSQGPRSYEQYF. CDR3 sequence (DNA): TGTGCCAGCAGCCTGCATTCTCAGGGCCCCCGCTCCTACGAGCAGTACTTC. Combining the CDR3 with reference TRBV7-9 and TRBJ2-7 gives the whole variable domain DTGVSQNPRHKITKRGQNVTFRCDPISEHNRLYWYRQTLGQGPEFLTYFQNEAQLEKSRLLSDRFSAERPKGSFSTLEIQRTEQGDSAMYLCASSLHSQGPRSYEQYFGPGTRLTVT.

With regard to this clonotype: The germline gene is not matched at one end of the junction; a read error may be the cause. V usage is TRBV5-6 and J usage is TRBJ2-5; 8 nucleotides align to TRBD1. The CDR3 runs 16 residues. The germline V gene has CDR1 SGHDT and CDR2 YYEEEE. The CDR3 region is CASSFPRTGYQETQYF. The CDR3 DNA reads as TGTGCCAGCAGCTTCCCCCGGACAGGGTACCAGGAGACCCAGTACTTC.

This clonotype was found a few times. This rearrangement joins TRBV7-9 to TRBJ2-4; 9 bases are shared with TRBD1. Trimming took 5 bases from V and 1 from J; bases not matched to a gene: 9. CDR3 size: 17 residues. Germline V lookup: CDR1 SEHNR, CDR2 FQNEAQ (reference sequence). The CDR3, as DNA: TGTGCCAGCAGCCCACGCCCCGGGACAGGGGCCAAAAACATTCAGTACTTC. Translating it yields CASSPRPGTGAKNIQYF.

The chain employs TRBV28 and TRBJ1-5; 7 bases fit TRBD1. Germline V lookup: CDR1 MDHEN, CDR2 SYDVKM. CDR3 length: 13 amino acids. The junction had 5 bases not matched to a gene; V was cut back by 5 bases and J by 7 bases. CDR3: CASSTGVGQPQHF. In DNA form, the CDR3 reads TGTGCCAGCAGTACAGGGGTTGGACAGCCCCAGCATTTT.

The chain links TRBV7-2 to TRBJ2-5; D remains ambiguous. The length of the CDR3 is 13 residues. The germline CDR1 and CDR2 sequences are SGHTA and FQGNSA. Trimming stripped 4 bases from V and 5 bases from J, with 11 bases between. DNA of the CDR3: TGTGCCAGCAGCTCACCTATCGGGGAGACCCAGTACTTC. Protein product: CASSSPIGETQYF.

This clonotype was seen only a few times. DNA for the CDR3: TGTGCCAGCACCAACCGTCGGACAGGATCCTCTGAAGCTTTCTTT. Protein: CASTNRRTGSSEAFF. The rearrangement uses TRBV7-6 and TRBJ1-1, with 7 bases matching TRBD1. The CDR3 sequence is 15 residues long. The ends lost 7 bases at V and 6 bases at J; junction bases unmatched: 14. Germline V gives CDR1 SGHVS, CDR2 FNYEAQ. The whole variable domain, filled in from reference TRBV7-6 and TRBJ1-1, reads GAGVSQSPRYKVTKRGQDVALRCDPISGHVSLYWYRQALGQGPEFLTYFNYEAQQDKSGLPNDRFSAERPEGSISTLTIQRTEQRDSAMYRCASTNRRTGSSEAFFGQGTRLTVV.

This chain connects TRBV28 to TRBJ2-5, with TRBD2 matching 7 bases. Looked up from germline, CDR1 is MDHEN and CDR2 is SYDVKM. CDR3 length equals 15 residues. The V gene end was trimmed by 6 bases and the J gene end by 4 bases; junction bases not matched to a gene: 11. CDR3 protein: CASSPGGGVTETQYF. The CDR3 DNA reads as TGTGCCAGCAGCCCCGGTGGGGGGGTAACAGAGACCCAGTACTTC. Complete variable domain (other parts from reference TRBV28 and TRBJ2-5): DVKVTQSSRYLVKRTGEKVFLECVQDMDHENMFWYRQDPGLGLRLIYFSYDVKMKEKGDIPEGYSVSREKKERFSLILESASTNQTSMYLCASSPGGGVTETQYFGPGTRLLVL.

This clonotype was counted only a few times. V usage is TRBV2 and J usage is TRBJ2-1, with 8 bases identical to TRBD1. The CDR3 totals 13 residues. Germline lookup yields CDR1 SNHLY and CDR2 FYNNEI. The junction had 6 bases not matched to a gene; V was cut back by 5 bases and J by 9 bases. CDR3 sequence reads: CASSSAGGSEQFF. The DNA of the CDR3 is TGTGCCAGCAGTTCCGCAGGGGGCAGTGAGCAGTTCTTC.

This clonotype was seen a few times. The chain couples TRBV6-4 to TRBJ2-3; the match to TRBD2 covers 8 bases. The CDR3 sequence is 16 residues long. In germline, CDR1 is MRHNA, CDR2 SNTAGT. Trimming at V came to 3 bases and at J to 0 bases, leaving 5 bases not matched to a gene. In DNA form, the CDR3 reads TGTGCCAGCAGTGAAGCGGGGGAGGGTAGCACAGATACGCAGTATTTT. Protein sequence: CASSEAGEGSTDTQYF.

This chain uses TRBV4-1 with TRBJ1-2; TRBD1 matches 8 bases. The CDR3 sequence is 15 residues long. CDR1 and CDR2 from the germline V gene are MGHRA and YSYEKL. V was pared by 1 base and J by 7 bases, with 8 bases of the junction left unmatched. CDR3 bases: TGCGCCAGCAGCCAAGCTGGACAGGGAATCAGTGGCTACACCTTC. Protein sequence: CASSQAGQGISGYTF.

Only a few counts were recorded for this clonotype. The CDR3, as DNA: TGCGCCAGCAGCTACGGGACAGCCACAGATACGCAGTATTTT. This encodes CASSYGTATDTQYF. The J gene is TRBJ2-3, the V gene TRBV5-1; 7 nucleotides agree with TRBD1. Germline CDR1 reads SGHRS; CDR2 reads YFSETQ. The CDR3 totals 14 residues. V lost 3 bases, J lost 2 bases, and 3 bases stayed unmatched.

This chain uses TRBV5-4 with TRBJ2-1; TRBD1 agrees at 9 bases. J gave up 7 bases and V 4 bases, and 3 bases lay outside the gene matches. The CDR3 is 13 residues long. Germline assignment: CDR1 SGHNT and CDR2 YYREEE (reference sequence). Here the CDR3 reads CASSQGQGNEQFF. The CDR3 bases are TGTGCCAGCAGCCAGGGACAGGGAAATGAGCAGTTCTTC. Based on the CDR3 plus reference TRBV5-4 and TRBJ2-1, the full variable domain is ETGVTQSPTHLIKTRGQQVTLRCSSQSGHNTVSWYQQALGQGPQFIFQYYREEENGRGNFPPRFSGLQFPNYSSELNVNALELDDSALYLCASSQGQGNEQFFGPGTRLTVL.

The chain carries TRBV28 and TRBJ2-3; the match to TRBD2 covers 16 bases. The germline V gene encodes CDR1 MDHEN and CDR2 SYDVKM. The junction had 9 bases not matched to a gene; V was cut back by 2 bases and J by 7 bases. This CDR3 has 18 amino acids. The CDR3 sequence is CASSLLGTSGGAVNTQYF. The CDR3 bases are TGTGCCAGCAGTTTACTCGGGACTAGCGGGGGGGCAGTGAATACGCAGTATTTT.

The sample holds a few counts of this clonotype. This sequence joins TRBV19 and TRBJ2-5; perhaps TRBD2 as D (5 bases). Germline CDR1 reads LNHDA; CDR2 reads SQIVND (reference sequence). CDR3 length equals 14 residues. Trimming removed 5 bases at V and 2 bases at J, with 12 bases between. The CDR3 here is CASSASWVQETQYF. CDR3 DNA: TGTGCCAGTAGTGCTAGCTGGGTTCAAGAGACCCAGTACTTC.

This clonotype appeared many times. The rearrangement joins TRBV5-1 to TRBJ2-7; TRBD2 might be the D (5 bases). Germline CDR1 is SGHRS and CDR2 is YFSETQ. The CDR3 sequence is 12 residues long. Trimming removed 4 bases from V and 3 bases from J, with 8 bases in between. CDR3 loop: CASSPSIYEQYF. CDR3 sequence (DNA): TGCGCCAGCAGCCCTAGCATCTACGAGCAGTACTTC.